The 25 T cell receptor beta chains reported below all come from one sample, sequenced in a study of siplizumab effects on memory and regulatory T cells. TCRdb's copy holds only in-frame clones and misses some; the assay was immunoSEQ multiplex PCR. The sample consists of more than 95,000 clones, 93% of them appearing once. Source material: Tregs sorted from blood. Receptors were obtained from a human donor in good health.

The rearrangement joins TRBV9 to TRBJ2-1; D not resolved. Per the germline V gene, CDR1 is SGDLS and CDR2 is YYNGEE. Between the trimmed V and J ends, which lost 3 bases and 0 bases, there was a span of 10 bases. The CDR3 totals 15 residues. Here the CDR3 reads CASSASMSSYNEQFF. The CDR3 DNA is TGTGCCAGCAGCGCCTCAATGAGCTCCTACAATGAGCAGTTCTTC.

The chain uses TRBV2 and TRBJ1-2, with 12 bases aligning to TRBD1. Germline assignment: CDR1 SNHLY and CDR2 FYNNEI. This CDR3 comprises 15 residues. Unmatched junction bases numbered 5, after V lost 6 bases and J lost 3 bases. The CDR3 sequence is CASRAGTGGHYGYTF. The CDR3 coding sequence is TGTGCCAGCAGGGCCGGGACAGGGGGCCACTATGGCTACACCTTC.

This rearrangement joins TRBV29-1 to TRBJ1-1; D might be TRBD1 (5 bases). Germline assignment: CDR1 SQVTM and CDR2 ANQGSEA. With 4 bases removed from V and 1 base from J, the gap between germline ends came to 7 bases. The CDR3 runs 12 residues. The CDR3 protein is CSVGRGNTEAFF. The CDR3 DNA reads TGCAGCGTTGGTAGGGGGAACACTGAAGCTTTCTTT. The full variable domain, rest sourced from reference TRBV29-1 and TRBJ1-1, is SAVISQKPSRDICQRGTSLTIQCQVDSQVTMMFWYRQQPGQSLTLIATANQGSEATYESGFVIDKFPISRPNLTFSTLTVSNMSPEDSSIYLCSVGRGNTEAFFGQGTRLTVV.

The chain joins TRBV4-2 to TRBJ2-7, with 8 positions matching TRBD2. The CDR3 runs to 15 residues. V trimming: 0 bases; J trimming: 5 bases; junction bases outside the gene matches: 6. From germline, CDR1 is LGHNA and CDR2 YNFKEQ. CDR3 sequence (DNA): TGTGCCAGCAGCCAAGAGGGCTCGGGGGGGCACGAGCAGTACTTC. It translates to CASSQEGSGGHEQYF.

This chain joins TRBV7-8 and TRBJ1-5, with a possible D match to TRBD1 (5 bases). The CDR3 runs to 13 residues. V gave up 5 bases and J gave up 1 base, with 6 bases separating them. Germline V lookup: CDR1 SGHVS, CDR2 FQNEAQ. CDR3 sequence (DNA): TGTGCCAGCAGCCGGGGGAGCAATCAGCCCCAGCATTTT. Translating it yields CASSRGSNQPQHF.

This clone showed up just a few times. The CDR3 DNA follows: TGCAGAGGACAGGGTGGAACTGAAGCTTTCTTT. Protein sequence: CRGQGGTEAFF. The chain uses TRBV20-1 and TRBJ1-1; 8 bases map to TRBD1. The CDR3 length is 11 residues. Germline V CDR1 and CDR2: DFQATT, SNEGSKA (reference sequence).

The gene calls are TRBV7-2 and TRBJ2-7; 11 bases fit TRBD1. The CDR3 loop spans 15 amino acids. The V and J ends lost 1 base and 4 bases, in that order; junction bases with no gene match: 3. Germline V gene data show CDR1 as SGHTA and CDR2 as FQGNSA. CDR3 sequence reads: CASSLGTGGGYEQYF. The CDR3 DNA reads TGTGCCAGCAGCTTAGGGACAGGGGGCGGGTACGAGCAGTACTTC.

The chain combines TRBV5-1 with TRBJ2-2; 10 bases line up with TRBD2. The CDR3 sequence is 16 residues long. The V segment lost 4 bases and the J segment 1 base; nucleotides outside the gene matches: 4. The germline V gene has CDR1 SGHRS and CDR2 YFSETQ. The CDR3 is CASSLASGRNTGELFF. The DNA of the CDR3 is TGCGCCAGCAGCCTCGCTAGCGGGAGGAACACCGGGGAGCTGTTTTTT.

The chain uses TRBV30 and TRBJ1-6; perhaps TRBD1 as D (5 bases). Germline CDR1 and CDR2: GTSNPN and SVGIG (reference sequence). V was pared by 0 bases and J by 0 bases, with 9 bases between. The CDR3 runs 16 residues. CDR3 amino acids: CAWSVRGGSYNSPLHF. The CDR3 region has the DNA TGTGCCTGGAGTGTACGGGGGGGCTCCTATAATTCACCCCTCCACTTT. The whole variable domain, remainder taken from reference TRBV30 and TRBJ1-6, is SQTIHQWPATLVQPVGSPLSLECTVEGTSNPNLYWYRQAAGRGLQLLFYSVGIGQISSEVPQNLSASRPQDRQFILSSKKLLLSDSGFYLCAWSVRGGSYNSPLHFGNGTRLTVT.

The rearrangement links TRBV10-3 to TRBJ2-1, with 8 bases lining up with TRBD2. V was clipped by 5 bases and J by 10 bases; unmatched bases: 1. The CDR3 extends over 11 amino acids. Germline loops: CDR1 ENHRY, CDR2 SYGVKD. The CDR3 here is CAISQREEQFF. CDR3 DNA sequence: TGTGCCATCAGTCAGCGGGAGGAGCAGTTCTTC.

This chain links TRBV4-3 with TRBJ2-7; no reliable D call. V was cut by 1 base and J by 3 bases, with 10 bases left in between. The V gene's germline CDR1 is LGHNA and CDR2 YSLEER. The CDR3 is 14 amino acids. Here the CDR3 DNA reads TGCGCCAGCAGCCAAGTCGGGTACGACTACGAGCAGTACTTC. Its protein is CASSQVGYDYEQYF.

The V and J genes are TRBV6-6 and TRBJ2-7; TRBD2 matches 10 bases. Trimming cost V 9 bases and J 7 bases; bases outside gene matches: 9. Germline V gene data show CDR1 as MNHNY and CDR2 as SVGAGI (reference sequence). This CDR3 region has 13 residues. The CDR3 DNA reads TGTGCCAGTTCCTCTAGCGGGGGCCGGGAGCAGTACTTC. Translation gives CASSSSGGREQYF.

The chain recombines TRBV2 with TRBJ2-5; 13 bases fit TRBD2. The germline V gene encodes CDR1 SNHLY and CDR2 FYNNEI. V was clipped by 4 bases and J by 6 bases; unmatched bases: 5. The CDR3 sequence is 15 residues long. The CDR3 reads CASSGTSGSPKTQYF. The CDR3 DNA sequence: TGTGCCAGCAGTGGGACTAGCGGGAGTCCAAAGACCCAGTACTTC.

V gene TRBV6-1 combines with J gene TRBJ1-5; TRBD1 agrees at 8 bases. The germline V gene has CDR1 MNHNS and CDR2 SASEGT. This CDR3 is built from 13 residues. V lost 6 bases and J lost 6; bases outside the gene matches: 4. The CDR3 protein is CASRVQGGQPQHF. For the CDR3, the DNA is TGTGCCAGCAGGGTACAGGGGGGTCAGCCCCAGCATTTT.

This chain connects TRBV15 to TRBJ2-3, with 7 bases lining up with TRBD2. With 0 bases clipped from V and 2 bases from J, the junction kept 5 bases outside the gene matches. This CDR3 is built from 16 residues. Germline CDR1 and CDR2: LNHNV and YYDKDF (reference sequence). The CDR3 DNA reads TGTGCCACCAGCAGAGATTCGGGGGGTTTCACAGATACGCAGTATTTT. It specifies CATSRDSGGFTDTQYF.

This chain joins TRBV30 and TRBJ1-4; D unclear. Germline V CDR1 and CDR2: GTSNPN, SVGIG (reference sequence). V was trimmed by 5 bases and J by 4 bases, leaving 11 bases between them. The CDR3 spans 13 residues. In DNA form, the CDR3 reads TGTGCCTGGGGGATCAGGTTTAATGAAAAACTGTTTTTT. Translation: CAWGIRFNEKLFF.

This chain uses TRBV28 with TRBJ2-5, with TRBD2 identical over 8 bases. The CDR3 has 15 residues. After removal of 6 bases from V and 4 bases from J, the junction contained 10 bases not matched to a gene. Germline CDR1 is MDHEN and CDR2 is SYDVKM. As DNA, the CDR3 is TGTGCCAGCAGCCGTCGGGGGACTAGGGCAGAGACCCAGTACTTC. Translating gives CASSRRGTRAETQYF.

This clone appeared a single time. J is TRBJ2-7 and V is TRBV11-2, with a tentative D call TRBD2 (5 bases). Germline values: CDR1 SGHAT, CDR2 FQNNGV. The ends were cut back, 3 bases at V and 6 bases at J, with 12 bases in the middle. The CDR3 covers 13 residues. The CDR3 nucleotides read TGTGCCAGCAGCTTGAGGGAATCATCCGAGCAGTACTTC. This encodes CASSLRESSEQYF.

This clone was found once. CDR3 sequence: CASSYRGTGKGYGYTF. The CDR3 region has the DNA TGTGCCAGCAGCTACAGGGGGACAGGGAAAGGGTATGGCTACACCTTC. The rearrangement joins TRBV13 to TRBJ1-2; TRBD1 agrees at 9 bases. The junction had 11 bases not matched to a gene; V was cut back by 4 bases and J by 5 bases. Germline V gene lookup returns CDR1 PRHDT and CDR2 FYEKMQ (reference sequence). The CDR3 sequence is 16 residues long. Complete variable domain (other parts from reference TRBV13 and TRBJ1-2): AAGVIQSPRHLIKEKRETATLKCYPIPRHDTVYWYQQGPGQDPQFLISFYEKMQSDKGSIPDRFSAQQFSDYHSELNMSSLELGDSALYFCASSYRGTGKGYGYTFGSGTRLTVV.

The chain has TRBV6-6 and TRBJ2-5; TRBD1 matches at 7 bases. V lost 8 bases, J lost 7 bases, and 13 bases stayed unmatched. In germline, CDR1 is MNHNY, CDR2 SVGAGI (reference sequence). The CDR3 totals 14 residues. The CDR3 is CASRVTGATRTQYF. CDR3 coding DNA: TGTGCCAGCCGAGTTACAGGGGCGACGCGGACCCAGTACTTC.

The chain couples TRBV5-1 to TRBJ1-1; D is uncertain. Trimming stripped 0 bases from V and 1 base from J, with 7 bases between. Germline V gene lookup returns CDR1 SGHRS and CDR2 YFSETQ. The CDR3 extends over 14 amino acids. In DNA, the CDR3 is TGCGCCAGCAGCTTGGAATCCGGGAACACTGAAGCTTTCTTT. Its protein product is CASSLESGNTEAFF.

The rearrangement joins TRBV11-2 to TRBJ1-4, with D possibly matching TRBD1 (6 bases). Germline V gene sequence: CDR1 SGHAT, CDR2 FQNNGV. V was clipped by 1 base and J by 3 bases, with 9 bases between them. The CDR3 runs 15 residues. DNA for the CDR3: TGTGCCAGCAGCTTAGGAGGGGGAGCTAATGAAAAACTGTTTTTT. It encodes CASSLGGGANEKLFF.

The chain is built from TRBV4-3 and TRBJ2-7; the D gene is possibly TRBD1 (6 bases). CDR3 size: 14 residues. Germline lookup yields CDR1 LGHNA and CDR2 YSLEER. V lost 1 base to trimming and J lost 3 bases, with 10 bases between them. CDR3 in DNA: TGCGCCAGCAGCCAAGTAGCAGGGGTCTACGAGCAGTACTTC. It is translated as CASSQVAGVYEQYF.

The chain carries TRBV27 and TRBJ2-5; no clear D. TRBJ2-7 matches the DNA end more closely, so the J call is doubtful. CDR1 is MNHEY and CDR2 is SMNVEV in the germline V gene (reference sequence). The CDR3 runs 14 residues. CDR3 DNA sequence: TGTGCCAGCAGTTTTCTGGACGGAGCCTACGAGCAGTACTTC. Translation gives CASSFLDGAYEQYF.

The genes are TRBV6-1 and TRBJ2-3, with D maybe TRBD2 (7 bases). Germline-derived CDR1 and CDR2 are MNHNS and SASEGT. V was clipped by 5 bases and J by 0 bases, with 12 bases between them. CDR3 length: 15 amino acids. The CDR3 spells CASSLRGASTDTQYF. Here the CDR3 DNA reads TGTGCCAGCAGTCTCCGGGGGGCTAGCACAGATACGCAGTATTTT.